The rows below give T cell receptor beta chains drawn from one sample of a study of regulatory T cells in long-lasting Graves disease. A single record per CDR3 protein comes from TCRdb applying MiXCR to the multiplex PCR reads. The table includes over 350,000 distinct CDR3 sequences, about 15% detected once. The same data also contributed to another study, on T cells in Graves' hyperthyroidism and ophthalmopathy.

This specimen consisted of peripheral blood mononuclear cells (PBMCs), obtained at new diagnosis, from a patient treated with antithyroid drugs. These receptor sequences come from a woman in her thirties or forties with Graves disease. Each CDR3 is given with its conserved first and last residue. The D gene is left open where the match is weak. Size is stated for part of the rows, as once, few or many counts, or as a class when the clone is expanded.

TRBJ2-1,18,TRBV6-2/TRBV6-3,-,TRBD2,CASIKGFDLREGLNEQFF,TGTGCCAGCATTAAGGGATTTGACTTGCGGGAGGGCCTCAATGAGCAGTTCTTC
TRBJ2-6,16,TRBV11-2,many,-,CASSLLVGSGANVLTF,TGTGCCAGCAGCTTGTTGGTTGGGTCTGGGGCCAACGTCCTGACTTTC
TRBJ1-3,16,TRBV5-1,few,-,CASSLAIGGAGNTIYF,TGCGCCAGCAGCTTGGCCATAGGCGGAGCTGGAAACACCATATATTTT
TRBJ2-1,16,TRBV10-2,few,TRBD2,CASSARGRGLDNEQFF,TGCGCCAGCAGTGCCCGCGGGAGGGGTTTGGACAATGAGCAGTTCTTC
TRBJ2-1,14,TRBV6-2/TRBV6-3,-,TRBD2,CASSALADYNERFF,TGTGCCAGCAGTGCACTAGCGGATTACAATGAGCGGTTCTTC
TRBJ2-5,15,TRBV12-3/TRBV12-4,-,-,CASSLSMDRQETQYF,TGTGCCAGCAGTTTGTCCATGGACAGACAAGAGACCCAGTACTTC
TRBJ2-3,13,TRBV19,many,-,CASSISDVEAQYF,TGTGCCAGTAGTATCTCCGACGTCGAAGCGCAGTATTTT
TRBJ2-4,13,TRBV20-1,-,-,CSASRGAKNIQYF,TGCAGTGCTAGCAGGGGAGCCAAAAACATTCAGTACTTC
TRBJ2-2,12,TRBV6-2/TRBV6-3,-,-,CASSKGTGELFF,TGTGCCTCGAGTAAGGGGACCGGGGAGCTGTTTTTT
TRBJ2-7,13,TRBV30,-,-,CAWSRTIGNEQYF,TGTGCCTGGAGCCGGACAATAGGGAACGAGCAGTACTTC
TRBJ2-1,15,TRBV27,many,TRBD1,CASSSGQGGYNEQFF,TGTGCCAGCAGTTCGGGACAGGGCGGATACAATGAGCAGTTCTTC
TRBJ1-1,15,TRBV27,many,TRBD1,CASKRQGAGNTEAFF,TGTGCCAGCAAACGACAGGGGGCGGGGAACACTGAAGCTTTCTTT
TRBJ2-2,15,TRBV5-4,few,TRBD2,CASSLGRGAPGELFF,TGTGCCAGCAGCTTGGGGCGGGGGGCGCCCGGGGAGCTGTTTTTT
TRBJ2-3,15,TRBV28,many,-,CASRLGRQRLDTQYF,TGTGCCAGCAGACTCGGACGGCAACGATTGGATACGCAGTATTTT
TRBJ2-1,22,TRBV19,few,TRBD2,CASSPTNTGLAGGPSSYNEQFF,TGTGCCAGTAGTCCCACTAACACAGGACTAGCGGGAGGGCCTAGCTCCTACAATGAGCAGTTCTTC
TRBJ2-4,17,TRBV19,-,TRBD1,CASSSLRQGKAKNIQYF,TGTGCCAGTAGTTCCCTTAGACAGGGCAAAGCCAAAAACATTCAGTACTTC
TRBJ2-3,14,TRBV10-2,-,-,CASSEGRGPDTQYF,TGCGCCAGCAGTGAAGGGAGGGGGCCAGATACGCAGTATTTT
TRBJ2-1,16,TRBV6-4,-,TRBD2,CASTPGLAGGYNEQFF,TGTGCCAGCACCCCGGGACTAGCGGGAGGTTACAATGAGCAGTTCTTC
TRBJ1-1,14,TRBV5-4,-,-,CASSLDRVSTEVFF,TGTGCCAGCAGCTTGGACAGGGTGAGCACTGAAGTTTTCTTT
TRBJ1-6,9,TRBV6-2/TRBV6-3,few,-,CASGSRLHF,TGTGCCAGCGGGTCGCGGCTCCACTTT
TRBJ2-3,20,TRBV20-1,-,TRBD2,CSARDSGTSGRFGGTDTQYF,TGCAGTGCTCGGGATTCCGGGACTAGCGGGAGATTTGGCGGCACAGATACGCAGTATTTT
TRBJ2-5,17,TRBV11-3,many,-,CASSHPREGVHQETQYF,TGTGCCAGCAGCCACCCTCGGGAAGGGGTACACCAAGAGACCCAGTACTTC
TRBJ2-7,15,TRBV2,many,TRBD1,CASRGGQGSAYEQYF,TGTGCCAGCAGAGGGGGACAGGGATCTGCCTACGAGCAGTACTTC
TRBJ1-1,16,TRBV29-1,many,TRBD1,CSVEGRRGTGLTEAFF,TGCAGCGTTGAAGGCCGCCGAGGGACAGGGCTCACTGAAGCTTTCTTT
TRBJ1-2,16,TRBV10-2,many,-,CASSGIEGRDNYGYTF,TGCGCCAGCAGTGGGATTGAGGGCAGGGATAACTATGGCTACACCTTC
TRBJ2-3,16,TRBV3-1,many,-,CASSQGGPSSTDTQYF,TGTGCCAGCAGCCAAGGGGGCCCCTCTAGCACAGATACGCAGTATTTT
TRBJ2-7,15,TRBV12-3/TRBV12-4,many,TRBD2,CASSPLAGGLGEQYF,TGTGCCAGCAGTCCTTTAGCGGGAGGGTTGGGCGAGCAGTACTTC
TRBJ2-1,16,TRBV12-3/TRBV12-4,many,TRBD2,CASSFPGTSGRNEQFF,TGTGCCAGCAGTTTCCCGGGGACTAGCGGACGCAATGAGCAGTTCTTC
TRBJ1-1,13,TRBV5-5,few,-,CASSLVGSNEAFF,TGTGCCAGCAGCTTGGTCGGGTCGAATGAAGCTTTCTTT
TRBJ2-7,13,TRBV7-9,many,TRBD1,CASSAAQGYEQYF,TGTGCCAGCAGCGCCGCACAGGGGTACGAGCAGTACTTC
TRBJ1-6,14,TRBV6-2/TRBV6-3,many,-,CASIQDSYNSPLHF,TGTGCCAGCATTCAGGACAGCTATAATTCACCCCTCCACTTT
TRBJ2-2,15,TRBV7-3,-,-,CASSYQGDLGGELFF,TGTGCCAGCAGCTACCAAGGGGACTTGGGCGGGGAGCTGTTTTTT
TRBJ2-2,12,TRBV7-2,many,-,CASGHYTGELFF,TGTGCCAGCGGCCATTACACCGGGGAGCTGTTTTTT
TRBJ2-2,13,TRBV6-1,-,-,CASSRQWTGELFF,TGTGCCAGCAGCCGACAGTGGACCGGGGAGCTGTTTTTT
TRBJ2-5,14,TRBV19,many,-,CASSIRFGEETQYF,TGTGCCAGTAGTATAAGGTTCGGGGAAGAGACCCAGTACTTC
TRBJ2-1,15,TRBV2,-,-,CASSFGAVSYNEQFF,TGTGCCAGCAGCTTCGGAGCAGTAAGCTACAATGAGCAGTTCTTC
TRBJ1-1,15,TRBV6-5,few,-,CASSSIDSKNTEAFF,TGTGCCAGCAGTTCCATAGACAGCAAGAACACTGAAGCTTTCTTT